This T cell receptor (beta chain) was sequenced during a study of blood T cells in healthy people across ages. General study results and limits: Both higher diversity and more naive CD4+ cells marked long-lived donors when set against aged donors. Estimates drawn from one million T cells were deemed to understate diversity.

This clonotype came up a few times. Its antigen is as yet unknown. A sample-barcoded 5' primer and a J-beta primer mix were used in a second PCR of roughly 7 to 11 cycles. TCRdb reprocessed the 5' RACE reads via MiXCR and lists one record per CDR3 protein. Of 600,000 to 900,000 distinct CDR3 sequences in the sample, 20% to 30% are singletons; the top ten hold around 3%. Per the germline V gene, CDR1 is SGHVS and CDR2 is FNYEAQ. The germline V and J ends were trimmed by 5 bases and 8 bases, with 15 bases remaining between them. This CDR3 is built from 13 residues. These same data were also listed under a study on T cells of mothers and their children. That report notes: Roughly 6 children and their three healthy Caucasian mothers were the donors.

This rearrangement joins TRBV7-6 to TRBJ1-2, with D perhaps matching TRBD1 (6 bases). The receptor comes from a boy between 5 and 17 years old in good health. The sample consisted of blood. CDR3 in DNA: TGTGCCAGCAGCCCAGGGGAGGGTTGGGGCTACACCTTC. Its protein product is CASSPGEGWGYTF.